Shown below are 2 T cell receptor beta chains from a single sample sequenced in a study of vaccination effects on CD4 cells after COVID-19 (dated by TCRdb to 2022 to 2024). After around ten days of culture, CD4+ T cells were isolated with the EasySep CD4+ T cell isolation kit. Convalescent patients had PCR-confirmed SARS-CoV-2 infection between March and December 2020, before Alpha, Beta and Delta variants emerged in the United States. Two doses of either the BNT162b2 or the mRNA-1273 mRNA SARS-CoV-2 vaccine were administered to participants. Receptor libraries were prepared by the immunoSEQ multiplex PCR assay. This immuneACCESS table, as held by TCRdb, lists in-frame sequences with V and J called but not all clones. Of the missing ones, under half trace to an unresolved V gene in checked studies; the others have no known cause. A total of some 46,000 clones appear in this sample, just over 75% of them only once. The top ten constitute around 3.5% of the sample.

These receptors have no identified antigens. The sequencing used CD4+ T cells from PBMCs cultured without peptide, collected after COVID-19 vaccination. Every receptor here comes from a human donor who had a prior SARS-CoV-2 infection.

The rearrangement joins TRBV19 to TRBJ1-6; 10 nucleotides align to TRBD1. This CDR3 is 18 amino acids long. The junction had 28 bases not matched to a gene; V was cut back by 11 bases and J by 15 bases. The germline V gene has CDR1 LNHDA and CDR2 SQIVND (reference sequence). CDR3 bases: TGTGCCTCCCGACCCCAGGGACAGGGGCCTCTATCAAGAGAGTTCCTCCACTTT. As protein: CASRPQGQGPLSREFLHF.

The V gene is TRBV5-1, the J gene TRBJ1-3; D gene uncertain. The V gene's germline CDR1 is SGHRS and CDR2 YFSETQ. Trimming left V 2 bases short and J 0 bases short, with 9 bases between. The CDR3 has 15 amino acids. CDR3 sequence (DNA): TGCGCCAGCAGCTTTGGCTTAAGCTCTGGAAACACCATATATTTT. It specifies CASSFGLSSGNTIYF.